What follows are 16 T cell receptor beta chains derived from one specimen sequenced in a study of T cell clones after liver transplantation (dated by TCRdb to the late 2010s). Receptors were amplified or captured by the immunoSEQ multiplex PCR assay. TCRdb holds this immuneACCESS table with in-frame rearrangements only. Some clones are missing; in checked studies, unresolved V genes explain under half, and the rest has no known cause. In all, the sample holds 55,000 to 75,000 clones, and around 93% of those were seen once. The ten largest make up 0.75% to 1% of the sample. Sample: CD4+ T cells from blood, taken around 25 months after liver transplant. Receptors originate from a human patient who received a liver transplant. In transplant recipients, some T cells may be of donor rather than host origin.

V and J are TRBV6-5 and TRBJ2-7; D unclear. V lost 0 bases and J lost 2, with 8 bases in between. CDR3 size: 14 residues. The germline gives CDR1 MNHEY, CDR2 SVGAGI. CDR3 loop: CASSYSPQAYEQYF. In nucleotides, the CDR3 is TGTGCCAGCAGTTACTCGCCCCAGGCCTACGAGCAGTACTTC.

The J gene is TRBJ1-1, the V gene TRBV4-2; D is ambiguous. The V gene lost 0 bases and the J gene lost 1 base, with 12 bases spanning the gap. From germline, CDR1 is LGHNA and CDR2 YNFKEQ. The CDR3 runs 16 residues. The CDR3 sequence: CASSQDSSLTNTEAFF. In DNA, the CDR3 is TGTGCCAGCAGCCAAGATAGCTCACTTACGAACACTGAAGCTTTCTTT.

This chain connects TRBV5-1 to TRBJ1-1; tentatively, D is TRBD1 (5 bases). From germline, CDR1 is SGHRS and CDR2 YFSETQ. Trimming left V 0 bases short and J 1 base short, with 7 bases between. The CDR3 extends over 14 amino acids. As DNA, the CDR3 is TGCGCCAGCAGCTTGGAAGGACAGAACACTGAAGCTTTCTTT. This translates into CASSLEGQNTEAFF.

V usage is TRBV2 and J usage is TRBJ1-5; 8 bases map to TRBD1. Germline V gene data show CDR1 as SNHLY and CDR2 as FYNNEI. Germline trimming cut 5 bases from V and 1 base from J; bases unmatched to any gene: 4. The CDR3 is 15 residues long. CDR3 amino acids: CASSLQGGSNQPQHF. In DNA form, the CDR3 reads TGTGCCAGCAGTTTACAGGGGGGGAGCAATCAGCCCCAGCATTTT.

This chain joins TRBV27 and TRBJ1-4; TRBD1 might be the D (5 bases). The CDR3 is 17 amino acids. Trimming pared 5 bases from V and 5 bases from J, leaving 21 bases between. Germline CDR1 reads MNHEY; CDR2 reads SMNVEV (reference sequence). CDR3 sequence (DNA): TGTGCCAGCAGTCCAAGGCGGGACCCCACCGGGAATGAAAAACTGTTTTTT. It codes for CASSPRRDPTGNEKLFF.

The chain links TRBV18 to TRBJ1-1; 7 nucleotides align to TRBD1. The CDR3 runs to 14 residues. V dropped 6 bases and J dropped 4; count of bases not matched to a gene: 8. Germline V gene sequence: CDR1 KGHSH, CDR2 LQKENI. Here the CDR3 reads CASSQNRGGTEAFF. CDR3 bases: TGTGCCAGCTCTCAAAACAGGGGTGGCACTGAAGCTTTCTTT. Full variable domain (outside the CDR3, taken from reference TRBV18 and TRBJ1-1): NAGVMQNPRHLVRRRGQEARLRCSPMKGHSHVYWYRQLPEEGLKFMVYLQKENIIDESGMPKERFSAEFPKEGPSILRIQQVVRGDSAAYFCASSQNRGGTEAFFGQGTRLTVV.

The V and J genes are TRBV9 and TRBJ1-4; D gene ambiguous. Germline V gene data show CDR1 as SGDLS and CDR2 as YYNGEE. Trimming shortened V by 3 bases and J by 7 bases, and 13 bases separated the two germline ends. The CDR3 loop spans 14 amino acids. The CDR3 DNA is TGTGCCAGCAGCGCACAGACGGGTGGTGAAAAACTGTTTTTT. Protein: CASSAQTGGEKLFF.

This clone was seen a single time. CDR3 nucleotides: TGCAGCGTCCAGGGGGGGGCTGCCTACAATGAGCAGTTCTTC. Its protein product is CSVQGGAAYNEQFF. The J gene is TRBJ2-1, the V gene TRBV29-1; perhaps D is TRBD1 or TRBD2 (7 bases each). The CDR3 is 14 residues long. Germline assignment: CDR1 SQVTM and CDR2 ANQGSEA. With 6 bases removed from V and 2 bases from J, the gap between germline ends came to 14 bases.

The chain carries TRBV9 and TRBJ2-1; 7 nucleotides match TRBD1. V shed 3 bases, J shed 2 bases, and the junction held 8 bases outside the gene matches. This CDR3 region has 16 residues. Germline V CDR1 and CDR2: SGDLS, YYNGEE. Here the CDR3 DNA reads TGTGCCAGCAGCGAGCAGGGGGTAATAGCCTACAATGAGCAGTTCTTC. It yields the protein CASSEQGVIAYNEQFF.

In this sample, this clone turned up once. The chain couples TRBV5-1 to TRBJ2-3, with a tentative D call TRBD1 (5 bases). V dropped 0 bases and J dropped 0 bases, with 8 bases sitting between them. Germline V gene lookup returns CDR1 SGHRS and CDR2 YFSETQ. The length of the CDR3 is 15 residues. The CDR3 nucleotides are TGCGCCAGCAGCTTGGCATCAGGGAGCACAGATACGCAGTATTTT. Residues: CASSLASGSTDTQYF.

CDR3 bases: TGTGCCAGCAGCTCCGGACAGGAACCAACTAATGAAAAACTGTTTTTT. It specifies CASSSGQEPTNEKLFF. The genes are TRBV4-2 and TRBJ1-4, with 7 nucleotides matching TRBD1. After removal of 5 bases from V and 0 bases from J, the junction contained 6 bases not matched to a gene. CDR1 LGHNA and CDR2 YNFKEQ come from the germline V gene. The CDR3 loop spans 16 amino acids.

The V and J genes are TRBV6-5 and TRBJ2-1; 7 bases align to TRBD2. The CDR3 runs 14 residues. Trimming cost V 7 bases and J 8 bases; bases outside gene matches: 11. The germline V gene has CDR1 MNHEY and CDR2 SVGAGI. The CDR3 loop is CASTRRRESYEQFF. CDR3 DNA sequence: TGTGCCAGCACTCGCCGGCGGGAGAGCTATGAGCAGTTCTTC.

V usage is TRBV5-5 and J usage is TRBJ1-2; 12 bases fit TRBD1. The CDR3 spans 16 residues. J gave up 7 bases and V 0 bases, and 7 bases lay outside the gene matches. Germline CDR1 is SGHKS and CDR2 is YYEKEE (reference sequence). CDR3 in amino acids: CASSLEPGTGGFGYTF. The CDR3 nucleotides are TGTGCCAGCAGCTTGGAACCCGGGACAGGGGGCTTTGGCTACACCTTC.

The V gene is TRBV19, the J gene TRBJ2-5, with D possibly TRBD2 on 5 matching bases. V lost 4 bases to trimming and J lost 4 bases, with 10 bases between them. This CDR3 region has 13 residues. Germline assignment: CDR1 LNHDA and CDR2 SQIVND (reference sequence). The CDR3 DNA is TGTGCCAGTAGTAGGGCAGAGGGAGAGACCCAGTACTTC. Translating gives CASSRAEGETQYF.

V gene TRBV5-1 combines with J gene TRBJ1-1, with a tentative D call TRBD1 (5 bases). Between the trimmed V and J ends, which lost 0 bases and 4 bases, there was a span of 13 bases. The CDR3 contains 15 residues. Germline loops: CDR1 SGHRS, CDR2 YFSETQ. The CDR3 protein is CASSLEVRGGTEAFF. The CDR3 region has the DNA TGCGCCAGCAGCTTGGAGGTCCGGGGCGGCACTGAAGCTTTCTTT.

V and J are TRBV7-2 and TRBJ2-7; 7 bases agree with TRBD2. V shed 1 base and J 4 bases; nucleotides not matched to a gene: 7. The CDR3 extends over 15 amino acids. CDR1 and CDR2 (germline): SGHTA, FQGNSA. In DNA, the CDR3 is TGTGCCAGCAGCTTAGTGGGAGGGGTAGCTTACGAGCAGTACTTC. Its protein is CASSLVGGVAYEQYF.